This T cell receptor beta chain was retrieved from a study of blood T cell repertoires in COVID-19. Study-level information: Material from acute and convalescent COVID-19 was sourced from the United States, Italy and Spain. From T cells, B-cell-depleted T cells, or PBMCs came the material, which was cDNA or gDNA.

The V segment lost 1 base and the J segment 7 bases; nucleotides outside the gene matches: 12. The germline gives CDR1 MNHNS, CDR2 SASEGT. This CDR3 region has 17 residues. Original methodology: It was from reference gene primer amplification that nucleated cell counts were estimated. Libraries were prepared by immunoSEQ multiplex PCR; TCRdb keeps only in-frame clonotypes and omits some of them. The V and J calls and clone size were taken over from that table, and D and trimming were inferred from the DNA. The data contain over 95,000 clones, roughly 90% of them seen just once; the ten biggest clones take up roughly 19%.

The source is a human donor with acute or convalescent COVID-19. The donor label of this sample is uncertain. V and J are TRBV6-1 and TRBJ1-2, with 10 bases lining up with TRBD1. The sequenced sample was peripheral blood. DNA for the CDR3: TGTGCCAGCAGTGAAGGTGCCATCGGGACAGGGGCGGTTGGCTACACCTTC. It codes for CASSEGAIGTGAVGYTF.